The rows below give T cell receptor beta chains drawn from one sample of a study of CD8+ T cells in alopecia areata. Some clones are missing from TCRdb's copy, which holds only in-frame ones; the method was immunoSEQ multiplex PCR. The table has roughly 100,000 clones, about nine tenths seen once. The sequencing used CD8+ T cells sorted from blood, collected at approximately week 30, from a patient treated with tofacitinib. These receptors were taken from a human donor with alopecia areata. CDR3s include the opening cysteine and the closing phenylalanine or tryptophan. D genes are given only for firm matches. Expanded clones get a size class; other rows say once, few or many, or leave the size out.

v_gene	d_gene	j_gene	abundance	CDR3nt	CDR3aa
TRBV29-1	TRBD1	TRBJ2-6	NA	TGCAGCGTTGAAGATTTAACAGGGGGCAAAGGGGCCAACGTCCTGACTTTC	CSVEDLTGGKGANVLTF
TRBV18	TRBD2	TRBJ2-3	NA	TGTGCCAGCTCACAAGCGGGAGAGTGGGATACGCAGTATTTT	CASSQAGEWDTQYF
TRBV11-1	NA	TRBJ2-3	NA	TGTGCCAGCAGCTTAGCCCACATTAGCACAGATACGCAGTATTTT	CASSLAHISTDTQYF
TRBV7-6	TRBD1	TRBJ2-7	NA	TGTGCCAGCAGCTCCGCGGACAGGGTGAACGAGCAGTACTTC	CASSSADRVNEQYF
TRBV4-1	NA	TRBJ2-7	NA	TGCGCCAGCAGCCAAGCACTAGGTTCCTACGAGCAGTACTTC	CASSQALGSYEQYF
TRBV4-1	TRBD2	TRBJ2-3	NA	TGCGCCAGCAGCCTCAGCGGGGGGGGCACAGATACGCAGTATTTT	CASSLSGGGTDTQYF
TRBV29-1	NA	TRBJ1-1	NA	TGCAGCGTCCAGACAGGAGGGGGGACTGAAGCTTTCTTT	CSVQTGGGTEAFF
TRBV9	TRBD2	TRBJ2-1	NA	TGTGCCAGCAGCGTACTAGCGGGGGGGCTTAAAAATGAGCAGTTCTTC	CASSVLAGGLKNEQFF
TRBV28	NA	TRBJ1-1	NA	TGTGCCAGCAGTTCTAATTCCCTCTCATGGACTGAAGCTTTCTTT	CASSSNSLSWTEAFF
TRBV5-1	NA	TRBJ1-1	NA	TGCGCCAGCAGCCCCGGGAGGGGGGAAAACACTGAAGCTTTCTTT	CASSPGRGENTEAFF
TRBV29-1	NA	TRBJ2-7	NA	TGCAGCGTCCAGGACAGTTACGAGCAGTACTTC	CSVQDSYEQYF
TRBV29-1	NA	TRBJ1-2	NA	TGCAGCGTTGACTCCCTTCCTGGGGAAGGTGGCTACACCTTC	CSVDSLPGEGGYTF
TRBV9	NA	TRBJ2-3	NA	TGTGCCAGCAGCGCCGGGACAACAAGCACAGATACGCAGTATTTT	CASSAGTTSTDTQYF
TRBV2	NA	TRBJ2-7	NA	TGTGCCAGCGGCGGCCTGAGCTCCTACGAGCAGTACTTC	CASGGLSSYEQYF
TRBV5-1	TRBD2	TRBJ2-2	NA	TGCGCCAGCAGCGGAGGCGGGGGAAACACCGGGGAGCTGTTTTTT	CASSGGGGNTGELFF
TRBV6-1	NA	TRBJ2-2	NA	TGTGCCAGCACTGAGGTTCAGGGGGGAGGGGAGCTGTTTTTT	CASTEVQGGGELFF
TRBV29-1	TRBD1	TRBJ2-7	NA	TGCAGCGTTGAAGAGGGACAGGGCGGGTACGAGCAGTACTTC	CSVEEGQGGYEQYF
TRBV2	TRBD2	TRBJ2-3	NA	TGTGCCAACCTAGCGGGGGGGCTCGCCACAGATACGCAGTATTTT	CANLAGGLATDTQYF
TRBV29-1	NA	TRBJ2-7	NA	TGCAGCGTTGGTGGTATCGACGAGCAGTACTTC	CSVGGIDEQYF
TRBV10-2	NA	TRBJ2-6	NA	TGCGCCAGCAGTGACGGGGATCCCTCCCTCTGGACCAACGTCCTGACTTTC	CASSDGDPSLWTNVLTF
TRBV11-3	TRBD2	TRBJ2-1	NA	TGTGCCAGCAGCCCCACTAGCGGGGGTATCAATGAGCAGTTCTTC	CASSPTSGGINEQFF
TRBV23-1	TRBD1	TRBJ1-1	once	TGCGCCAGCAGGCAAACGACAGGGGGTAGAACTGAAGCTTTCTTT	CASRQTTGGRTEAFF
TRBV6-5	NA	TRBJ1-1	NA	TGTGCCAGCAGCCTTGGACAGCCTAACACTGAAGCTTTCTTT	CASSLGQPNTEAFF
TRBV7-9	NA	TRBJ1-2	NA	TGTGCCAGCAGCTTAGACTATGGCTACACCTTC	CASSLDYGYTF
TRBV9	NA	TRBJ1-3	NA	TGTGCCAGCGGGAAAAGTGGAAACACCATATATTTT	CASGKSGNTIYF
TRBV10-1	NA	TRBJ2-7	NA	TGCGCCAGCAGTGAGTTAGGGGCTCGGGAGCAGTACTTC	CASSELGAREQYF
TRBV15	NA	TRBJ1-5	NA	TGTGCCACCAGCAGAGATTTGGGGTCCCATAGCAATCAGCCCCAGCATTTT	CATSRDLGSHSNQPQHF
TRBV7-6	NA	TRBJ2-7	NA	TGTGCCAGCAGCTCATCCCTAGGAAGTGAGCAGTACTTC	CASSSSLGSEQYF
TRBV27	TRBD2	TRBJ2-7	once	TGTGCCAGCAGTTCCGATAGCGGGGGGACTTCCTACGAGCAGTACTTC	CASSSDSGGTSYEQYF
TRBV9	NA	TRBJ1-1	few	TGTGCCAGCAGCGTAGTCCCGGGCACTGAAGCTTTCTTT	CASSVVPGTEAFF
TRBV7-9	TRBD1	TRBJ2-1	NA	TGTGCCAGCAGATCCGGGACAGGAGTCTCCTACAATGAGCAGTTCTTC	CASRSGTGVSYNEQFF
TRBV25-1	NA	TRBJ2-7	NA	TGTGCCAGCAGTATAGGAGGGAGCGAGCAGTACTTC	CASSIGGSEQYF
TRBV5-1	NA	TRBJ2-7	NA	TGCGCCAGCAGCTCGGCTCAGGGGATAGACGAGCAGTACTTC	CASSSAQGIDEQYF
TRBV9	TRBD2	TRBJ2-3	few	TGTGCCAGCAGTCCCTGGACTAGCGGGGGAGATACGCAGTATTTT	CASSPWTSGGDTQYF
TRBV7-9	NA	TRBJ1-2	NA	TGTGCCAGCAGCTTAGAGGCCTCGACAGTTAAAAACTATGGCTACACCTTC	CASSLEASTVKNYGYTF
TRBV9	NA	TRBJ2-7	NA	TGTGCCAGCAGCGGCCTCAACAGCTACGAGCAGTACTTC	CASSGLNSYEQYF
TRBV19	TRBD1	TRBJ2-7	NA	TGTGCCAGTAGTTTCCTACCGGGACAGGGGTACGAGCAGTACTTC	CASSFLPGQGYEQYF